These 8 T cell receptor beta chains originate from one sample sequenced in a study of blood T cell repertoires in COVID-19. Produced via immunoSEQ multiplex PCR; TCRdb's table is partial and in-frame only. The repertoire holds around 300,000 clones, with around nine tenths as singletons. Sequenced: PBMCs or T cells enriched from blood (not recorded which). Source of these receptors: a woman in her fifties or sixties in a cohort exposed to, infected with or recovered from COVID-19 (not recorded which).

This clone showed up just once. The chain has TRBV5-1 and TRBJ2-5; D possibly corresponds to TRBD2 (6 bases). The length of the CDR3 is 14 residues. Germline V gene lookup returns CDR1 SGHRS and CDR2 YFSETQ. The V end lost 0 bases, the J end lost 5 bases, and 11 bases lay between the germline ends. CDR3 residues: CASSLGAEGETQYF. The CDR3 DNA is TGCGCCAGCAGCTTGGGTGCGGAGGGGGAGACCCAGTACTTC.

The J gene is TRBJ2-4, the V gene TRBV5-1; TRBD1 matches 10 bases. Germline lookup yields CDR1 SGHRS and CDR2 YFSETQ. The junction had 7 bases not matched to a gene; V was cut back by 4 bases and J by 6 bases. CDR3 length: 15 amino acids. The CDR3 sequence: CASSQRDRGGNIQYF. The CDR3, as DNA: TGCGCCAGCAGCCAGAGGGACAGGGGAGGAAACATTCAGTACTTC. Filled out from reference TRBV5-1 and TRBJ2-4, the complete variable domain reads KAGVTQTPRYLIKTRGQQVTLSCSPISGHRSVSWYQQTPGQGLQFLFEYFSETQRNKGNFPGRFSGRQFSNSRSEMNVSTLELGDSALYLCASSQRDRGGNIQYFGAGTRLSVL.

The gene calls are TRBV3-1 (or the pseudogene TRBV3-2) and TRBJ2-7; D possibly corresponds to TRBD2 (5 bases). V was clipped by 4 bases and J by 3 bases, with 13 bases between them. Germline V gives CDR1 LGHDT, CDR2 YNNKEL (reference sequence). CDR3 length: 14 residues. The CDR3 nucleotides read TGTGCCAGCAGCCCGTGGGAGCGGTACTACGAGCAGTACTTC. It translates to CASSPWERYYEQYF.

This chain joins TRBV3-1 (or the pseudogene TRBV3-2) and TRBJ1-1; D is perhaps TRBD1 (6 bases). Trimming shortened V by 4 bases and J by 1 base, and 13 bases separated the two germline ends. The CDR3 length is 15 residues. Germline CDR1 reads LGHDT; CDR2 reads YNNKEL (reference sequence). CDR3 in DNA: TGTGCCAGCAGCCGACAGGAGGTTTCGAACACTGAAGCTTTCTTT. This sequence encodes CASSRQEVSNTEAFF.

This clone was seen once. This chain uses TRBV7-9 with TRBJ2-7; D unresolved. Deletions cut 6 bases from V and 0 bases from J, with 12 bases between. There are 14 residues in the CDR3. Germline V lookup: CDR1 SEHNR, CDR2 FQNEAQ (reference sequence). The CDR3 DNA reads as TGTGCCAGCAGTAGTACTACAAACTCCTACGAGCAGTACTTC. Translation gives CASSSTTNSYEQYF. Based on the CDR3 plus reference TRBV7-9 and TRBJ2-7, the full variable domain is DTGVSQNPRHKITKRGQNVTFRCDPISEHNRLYWYRQTLGQGPEFLTYFQNEAQLEKSRLLSDRFSAERPKGSFSTLEIQRTEQGDSAMYLCASSSTTNSYEQYFGPGTRLTVT.

The chain links TRBV25-1 to TRBJ2-1; 11 bases are shared with TRBD2. The ends lost 1 base at V and 8 bases at J; junction bases unmatched: 1. The CDR3 has 14 amino acids. Germline V CDR1 and CDR2: MGHDK, SYGVNS. The DNA for the CDR3 is TGTGCCAGCAGTGAATTAGCGGGAGGGGATGAGCAGTTCTTC. Translating it yields CASSELAGGDEQFF.

V is TRBV5-4 and J is TRBJ2-5, with 9 bases aligning to TRBD2. V trimming: 4 bases; J trimming: 5 bases; junction bases outside the gene matches: 12. The CDR3 length is 16 residues. The germline CDR1 and CDR2 sequences are SGHNT and YYREEE (reference sequence). Here the CDR3 reads CASSPGGGRAGETQYF. In nucleotides, the CDR3 is TGTGCCAGCAGCCCCGGAGGCGGGAGGGCCGGGGAGACCCAGTACTTC.

The rearrangement links TRBV3-1 (or the pseudogene TRBV3-2) to TRBJ2-7; 10 bases align to TRBD2. This CDR3 spans 17 amino acids. The germline gives CDR1 LGHDT, CDR2 YNNKEL (reference sequence). With V trimmed by 0 bases and J by 2 bases, 7 bases remained unmatched. The CDR3 is CASSQDRGLAVPYEQYF. The CDR3 DNA reads TGTGCCAGCAGCCAAGATCGCGGACTAGCGGTTCCCTACGAGCAGTACTTC.